These 23 T cell receptor beta chains came from one sample sequenced in a study of blood T cell repertoires in COVID-19. Assay: immunoSEQ multiplex PCR; the TCRdb copy retains only in-frame clones and omits some. The table shows about 140,000 clones, with around nine tenths occurring only once. Sequencing was performed on peripheral blood. These receptors came from a man aged 60 to 69 with active or convalescent COVID-19.

The genes are TRBV4-1 and TRBJ2-3; 9 bases line up with TRBD2. Losses at the gene ends were 1 base for V and 3 bases for J; bases not matched to a gene: 5. In germline, CDR1 is MGHRA, CDR2 YSYEKL. The CDR3 is 16 amino acids. CDR3 region: CASSQAGSGSTDTQYF. CDR3 sequence (DNA): TGCGCCAGCAGCCAAGCGGGTAGCGGGAGTACAGATACGCAGTATTTT.

This clone was counted at least ten times. The V call is TRBV28, the J call TRBJ1-6; D remains ambiguous. V lost 7 bases to trimming and J lost 7 bases, with 17 bases between them. This CDR3 comprises 15 residues. Per the germline V gene, CDR1 is MDHEN and CDR2 is SYDVKM. In DNA, the CDR3 is TGTGCCAGCACTACGTGGGGAGGCAGAAATTCACCCCTCCACTTT. It encodes CASTTWGGRNSPLHF.

A few counts support this clone. The genes are TRBV11-2 and TRBJ2-3; 8 bases line up with TRBD1. CDR1 is SGHAT and CDR2 is FQNNGV in the germline V gene. V trimming: 5 bases; J trimming: 2 bases; junction bases outside the gene matches: 9. The CDR3 contains 16 residues. CDR3 residues: CASSLSDRGITDTQYF. The CDR3 DNA reads as TGTGCCAGCAGCCTCTCAGACAGGGGAATCACAGATACGCAGTATTTT.

The genes are TRBV19 and TRBJ1-5, with 7 bases aligning to TRBD1. CDR1 LNHDA and CDR2 SQIVND come from the germline V gene (reference sequence). This CDR3 region has 16 residues. V gave up 3 bases and J gave up 0 bases; unmatched junction bases: 5. The CDR3 DNA reads TGTGCCAGTAGTATGGGGGGACAGTATAGCAATCAGCCCCAGCATTTT. It specifies CASSMGGQYSNQPQHF.

There are a few counts of this clone. The chain joins TRBV4-2 to TRBJ2-7; D perhaps matches TRBD2 (5 bases). CDR1 and CDR2 from the germline V gene are LGHNA and YNFKEQ. V lost 1 base and J lost 3, with 10 bases in between. This CDR3 has 14 residues. This chain's CDR3 is CASSQGSSGYEQYF. Here the CDR3 DNA reads TGTGCCAGCAGCCAAGGTTCCAGCGGCTACGAGCAGTACTTC.

This chain joins TRBV7-9 and TRBJ2-3; 11 positions match TRBD2. This CDR3 spans 15 amino acids. V lost 5 bases to trimming and J lost 8 bases; unmatched junction nucleotides: 9. The germline CDR1 and CDR2 sequences are SEHNR and FQNEAQ (reference sequence). The CDR3 DNA is TGTGCCAGCAGCATTGCGGGGACTAGCGGAGTTACGCAGTATTTT. This encodes CASSIAGTSGVTQYF.

This clone occurred a few times. This chain uses TRBV4-2 with TRBJ2-3, with TRBD2 as a possible D gene (6 bases). Trimming took off 4 bases at V and 0 bases at J, with 8 bases between the two ends. Germline V gives CDR1 LGHNA, CDR2 YNFKEQ. This CDR3 has 14 amino acids. The CDR3 DNA is TGTGCCAGCAGCCTGGGACTGAGCACAGATACGCAGTATTTT. This encodes CASSLGLSTDTQYF.

The chain combines TRBV24-1 with TRBJ2-3; TRBD2 matches 8 bases. CDR1 is KGHDR, CDR2 SFDVKD, per germline. The CDR3 totals 15 residues. J was trimmed by 2 bases and V by 9 bases; bases with no gene match: 9. CDR3 DNA: TGTGCCACCGTCGCGGGAGGCGGAATCACAGATACGCAGTATTTT. Translating gives CATVAGGGITDTQYF.

The V and J genes are TRBV4-1 and TRBJ2-5; 10 bases are a match to TRBD2. Germline V lookup: CDR1 MGHRA, CDR2 YSYEKL. The CDR3 totals 19 residues. The junction had 13 bases not matched to a gene; V was cut back by 1 base and J by 2 bases. The CDR3 nucleotides are TGCGCCAGCAGCCAAGCCCCCGGACTAGCGGACAAATCACAAGAGACCCAGTACTTC. This translates into CASSQAPGLADKSQETQYF.

The rearrangement joins TRBV19 to TRBJ1-2, with no clear D. The length of the CDR3 is 16 residues. Germline lookup yields CDR1 LNHDA and CDR2 SQIVND (reference sequence). Trimming left V 6 bases short and J 5 bases short, with 22 bases between. The CDR3 sequence is CASREIATGGDYGYTF. The DNA of the CDR3 is TGTGCCAGTAGGGAAATTGCGACCGGCGGGGATTATGGCTACACCTTC.

The chain has TRBV1 and TRBJ2-1; the table names TRBD2, a call not compared with the DNA. TRBV1 is termed a pseudogene. CDR3 size: 18 residues. CDR3 DNA sequence: TGCACCAGCAGCCAAGAGAGACTAGCGGAGAGCTCCTACAATGAGCAGTTCTTC. As protein: CTSSQERLAESSYNEQFF.

Notes on this clone: It is unclear where the CDR3 begins or ends on the DNA, so no DNA is shown, and the CDR3 is as TCRdb lists it. The chain employs TRBV19 and TRBJ1-4; TRBD1 is taken as the D call from the table, unchecked against the DNA. A total of 14 residues make up the CDR3, ends included. Germline assignment: CDR1 LNHDA and CDR2 SQIVND (reference sequence). CDR3 loop: CASSPTFGTGAAFF.

The CDR3 reads CASSLSTSGRAGETQYF. The CDR3 nucleotides read TGTGCCAGCAGTTTATCGACTAGCGGGAGGGCCGGGGAGACCCAGTACTTC. This sequence joins TRBV27 and TRBJ2-5; 14 nucleotides match TRBD2. With 0 bases clipped from V and 5 bases from J, the junction kept 5 bases outside the gene matches. Germline V CDR1 and CDR2: MNHEY, SMNVEV (reference sequence). This CDR3 is built from 17 residues.

The genes are TRBV19 and TRBJ2-7; TRBD1 aligns across 12 bases. Germline CDR1 LNHDA, CDR2 SQIVND (reference sequence). The CDR3 spans 14 residues. Trimming at V came to 6 bases and at J to 5 bases, leaving 5 bases not matched to a gene. The CDR3 is CASSRDRGLDEQYF. The CDR3 DNA reads as TGTGCCAGTAGCCGGGACAGGGGGCTTGACGAGCAGTACTTC.

The chain links TRBV9 to TRBJ2-3; D might be TRBD2 (6 bases). V lost 0 bases and J 3 bases, leaving 14 bases between the germline ends. Germline lookup yields CDR1 SGDLS and CDR2 YYNGEE. The CDR3 contains 16 residues. The CDR3 region has the DNA TGTGCCAGCAGCGTAGAGGCGGGGAGCGGGACAGATACGCAGTATTTT. Translating gives CASSVEAGSGTDTQYF.

This rearrangement joins TRBV11-2 to TRBJ1-4; no reliable D call. Germline lookup yields CDR1 SGHAT and CDR2 FQNNGV. V was cut by 0 bases and J by 14 bases, with 16 bases left in between. There are 14 residues in the CDR3. CDR3 sequence: CASSLDPGTSNLFF. The CDR3 DNA reads as TGTGCCAGCAGCTTAGATCCGGGAACGAGCAATCTGTTTTTT.

This clone was seen just once. The chain joins TRBV2 to TRBJ2-5, with D perhaps matching TRBD1 (5 bases). From germline, CDR1 is SNHLY and CDR2 FYNNEI. V lost 6 bases to trimming and J lost 7 bases, with 18 bases between them. CDR3 length: 14 residues. CDR3 region: CASSKGVSLGTQYF. CDR3 nucleotides: TGTGCCAGCAGCAAAGGGGTCTCCCTAGGGACCCAGTACTTC.

The J gene is TRBJ2-3, the V gene TRBV5-1; TRBD2 might be the D (6 bases). V lost 1 base, J lost 3 bases, and 12 bases lay in between. This CDR3 is 15 amino acids long. Per germline, CDR1 SGHRS and CDR2 YFSETQ. Here the CDR3 reads CASSLSGSGTDTQYF. The CDR3 nucleotides read TGCGCCAGCAGCTTGTCCGGGAGTGGAACAGATACGCAGTATTTT. The full variable domain, completed using reference TRBV5-1 and TRBJ2-3, is KAGVTQTPRYLIKTRGQQVTLSCSPISGHRSVSWYQQTPGQGLQFLFEYFSETQRNKGNFPGRFSGRQFSNSRSEMNVSTLELGDSALYLCASSLSGSGTDTQYFGPGTRLTVL.

The chain's CDR3 is CASSLSPSGSGREQFF. CDR3 nucleotides: TGCGCCAGCAGCTTGTCGCCTAGCGGGAGCGGTCGGGAGCAGTTCTTC. The V and J genes are TRBV5-1 and TRBJ2-1; 10 nucleotides line up with TRBD2. In germline, CDR1 is SGHRS, CDR2 YFSETQ. The CDR3 extends over 16 amino acids. Unmatched junction bases numbered 11, after V lost 1 base and J lost 10 bases.

The gene calls are TRBV6-6 and TRBJ1-5, with 10 positions matching TRBD1. The ends lost 7 bases at V and 5 bases at J; junction bases unmatched: 5. CDR3 length equals 14 residues. Germline lookup yields CDR1 MNHNY and CDR2 SVGAGI (reference sequence). The CDR3 DNA is TGTGCCAGCACACTGGACAGGGGGGATCAGCCCCAGCATTTT. As protein: CASTLDRGDQPQHF.

The V gene is TRBV24-1, the J gene TRBJ1-2, with D possibly matching TRBD1 (5 bases). In germline, CDR1 is KGHDR, CDR2 SFDVKD. The CDR3 contains 18 residues. V was clipped by 2 bases and J by 2 bases, with 20 bases between them. The CDR3 DNA reads as TGTGCCACCAGTGATTCTAGATTCTCCCCGGGGGGGAACTATGGCTACACCTTC. It translates to CATSDSRFSPGGNYGYTF.

The chain is built from TRBV18 and TRBJ2-1; 7 bases map to TRBD1. The CDR3 is 16 residues long. J lost 1 base, V lost 6 bases, and 9 bases had no gene match. Germline V gives CDR1 KGHSH, CDR2 LQKENI. The CDR3 sequence is CASSQTGVASYNEQFF. Here the CDR3 DNA reads TGTGCCAGCTCGCAAACAGGGGTTGCGTCCTACAATGAGCAGTTCTTC.

This sequence joins TRBV28 and TRBJ1-3; TRBD1 aligns across 8 bases. The CDR3 totals 14 residues. The germline gives CDR1 MDHEN, CDR2 SYDVKM. The trim removed 6 bases at V and 8 bases at J, leaving 9 bases unmatched. This CDR3 is CASRRTGNRDTIYF. CDR3 DNA sequence: TGTGCCAGCAGACGGACAGGGAATAGGGACACCATATATTTT. Looking up the rest from reference TRBV28 and TRBJ1-3 gives the full variable domain: DVKVTQSSRYLVKRTGEKVFLECVQDMDHENMFWYRQDPGLGLRLIYFSYDVKMKEKGDIPEGYSVSREKKERFSLILESASTNQTSMYLCASRRTGNRDTIYFGEGSWLTVV.